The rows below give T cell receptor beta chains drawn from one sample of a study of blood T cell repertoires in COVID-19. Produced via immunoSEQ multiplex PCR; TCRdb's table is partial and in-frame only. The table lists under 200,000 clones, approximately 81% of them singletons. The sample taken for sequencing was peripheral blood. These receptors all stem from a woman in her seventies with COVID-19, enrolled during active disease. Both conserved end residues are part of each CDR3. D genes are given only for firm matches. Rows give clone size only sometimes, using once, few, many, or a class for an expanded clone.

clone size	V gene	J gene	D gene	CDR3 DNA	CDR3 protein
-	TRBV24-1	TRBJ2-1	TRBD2	TGTGCCACCAGTGATCGCTGGACTAGCGGGGGGGTAGATGAGCAGTTCTTC	CATSDRWTSGGVDEQFF
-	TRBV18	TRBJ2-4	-	TGTGCCAGCTCACAGCCAACAGGTCTAAAAAACATTCAGTACTTC	CASSQPTGLKNIQYF
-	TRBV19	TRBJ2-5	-	TGTGCCAGTAGTATAACTCTTAGGGGTGAGACCCAGTACTTC	CASSITLRGETQYF
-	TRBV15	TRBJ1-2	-	TGTGCCACCAGCAGAGACGCCGGTGCTAACTATGGCTACACCTTC	CATSRDAGANYGYTF
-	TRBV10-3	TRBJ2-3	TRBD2	TGTGCCATCAGTGTGGGACTAGCGGGGGGCATGGGCACAGATACGCAGTATTTT	CAISVGLAGGMGTDTQYF
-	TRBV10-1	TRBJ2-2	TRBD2	TGCGCCAGCAGTGCCCTAGCGGGCGTTAACACCGGGGAGCTGTTTTTT	CASSALAGVNTGELFF
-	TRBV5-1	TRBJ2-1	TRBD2	TGCGCCAGCAGCCCGCCGACTAGCGGGGGGGCCGATGAGCAGTTCTTC	CASSPPTSGGADEQFF
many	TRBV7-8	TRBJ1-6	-	TGTGCCAGCAGCCTCAATAGGGGGGGAGGCACTTCACCCCTCCACTTT	CASSLNRGGGTSPLHF
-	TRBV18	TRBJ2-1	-	TGTGCCAGCTCACTAATACACGGGTTGAGTGGCGATGAGCAGTTCTTC	CASSLIHGLSGDEQFF
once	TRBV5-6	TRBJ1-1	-	TGTGCCAGCAGCCCCGACCGCCGGGTAGTCACTGAAGCTTTCTTT	CASSPDRRVVTEAFF
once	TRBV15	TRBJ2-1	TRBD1	TGTGCCACCAGATGGGGCAGGGGGTCCTACAATGAGCAGTTCTTC	CATRWGRGSYNEQFF
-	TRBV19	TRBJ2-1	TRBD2	TGTGCCAGTACCGAACTAGTTGTGGGGACTAGCTTCCGTGAGCAGTTCTTC	CASTELVVGTSFREQFF
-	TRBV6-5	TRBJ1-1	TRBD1	TGTGCCAGCAGTTACTTCAGACAGGGTGGTACTGAAGCTTTCTTT	CASSYFRQGGTEAFF
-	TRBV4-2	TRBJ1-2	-	TGTGCCAGCAGCCCGCCGGACAAACCTGGCTACACCTTC	CASSPPDKPGYTF
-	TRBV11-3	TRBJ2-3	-	TGTGCCAGCAGCTTAGGGGGCAGAGCTAGCACAGATACGCAGTATTTT	CASSLGGRASTDTQYF
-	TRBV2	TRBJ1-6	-	TGTGCCAGCGGGTTGGGGGCCGATTCACCCCTCCACTTT	CASGLGADSPLHF
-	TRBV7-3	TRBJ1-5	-	TGTGCCAGCAGCGAGGACACTTACAATCAGCCCCAGCATTTT	CASSEDTYNQPQHF
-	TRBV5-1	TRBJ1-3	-	TGCGCCAGCAGCCCGGACGGGGGATTTGGAAACACCATATATTTT	CASSPDGGFGNTIYF
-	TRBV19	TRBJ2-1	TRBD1	TGTGCCAGTAGTCCGCTCGGACAGGGTTCTGGCAATGAGCAGTTCTTC	CASSPLGQGSGNEQFF
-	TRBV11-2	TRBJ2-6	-	TGTGCCAGCAGCTTAGGAGGGATCTCTGGGGCCAACGTCCTGACTTTC	CASSLGGISGANVLTF
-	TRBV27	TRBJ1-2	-	TGTGCCAGCAGCCTTTTTTCGGACAGTGCTAACTATGGCTACACCTTC	CASSLFSDSANYGYTF
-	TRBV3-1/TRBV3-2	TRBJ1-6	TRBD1	TGTGCCAGCAGCCGAACAACAGGGGGCTCTTCACCCCTCCACTTT	CASSRTTGGSSPLHF
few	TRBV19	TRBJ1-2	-	TGTGCCAGTAGTCAGCCGGACAGCCTTAACTATGGCTACACCTTC	CASSQPDSLNYGYTF
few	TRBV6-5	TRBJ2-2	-	TGTGCCAGCAGTTACTCGAAGCACACCGGGGAGCTGTTTTTT	CASSYSKHTGELFF
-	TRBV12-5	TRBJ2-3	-	TGTGCTAGTGGTATTACAGGGTCGGGAGGTGCGCAGTATTTT	CASGITGSGGAQYF
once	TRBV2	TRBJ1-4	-	TGTGCCAGCAAATTAGGGGGAGGGGAAAAACTGTTTTTT	CASKLGGGEKLFF
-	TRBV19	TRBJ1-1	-	TGTGCCAGTAGTTCAAGCCTCAGGGGTCGATACACTGAAGCTTTCTTT	CASSSSLRGRYTEAFF
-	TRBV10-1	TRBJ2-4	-	TGCGCCAGCCTAGGAGGCAGGCTAGTCCCTATCGATCTTCTCAAAAACATTCAGTACTTC	CASLGGRLVPIDLLKNIQYF
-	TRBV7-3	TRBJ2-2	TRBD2	TGTGCCAGCAGCTTGGGGCCCAGGACTAGGGCCGGGGAGCTGTTTTTT	CASSLGPRTRAGELFF
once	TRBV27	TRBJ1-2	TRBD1	TGTGCCAGCAGAACAGGGGCGGCCTATGGCTACACCTTC	CASRTGAAYGYTF
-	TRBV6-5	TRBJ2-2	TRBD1	TGTGCCAGCAAGGGACAGGGGTCCGGGGAGCTGTTTTTT	CASKGQGSGELFF
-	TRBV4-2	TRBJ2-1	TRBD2	TGTGCCAGCAGCCAAGACTTTAGCGGGAGTTTGGGTAATGAGCAGTTCTTC	CASSQDFSGSLGNEQFF
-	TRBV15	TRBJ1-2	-	TGTGCCACCAGCATAGGACTACTGAAAGGCTACACCTTC	CATSIGLLKGYTF
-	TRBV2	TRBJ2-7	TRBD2	TGTGCCAGCACCGGGACAGCCTTAGCGGGAGGTCTCTCCTACGAGCAGTACTTC	CASTGTALAGGLSYEQYF
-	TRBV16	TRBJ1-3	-	TGTGCCAGCAGCCCGAACAGCTTCTCTGGAAACACCATATATTTT	CASSPNSFSGNTIYF
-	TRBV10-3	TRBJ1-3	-	TGTGCCATCAGTGATCCCCAGAACGTCAACACCATATATTTT	CAISDPQNVNTIYF
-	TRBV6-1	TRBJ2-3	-	TGTGCCAGCAGTGAAGGCAGGGGAGCAGATACGCAGTATTTT	CASSEGRGADTQYF
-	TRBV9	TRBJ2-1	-	TGTGCCAGCAGCGTCCAACCGGGGGAACACAATGAGCAGTTCTTC	CASSVQPGEHNEQFF
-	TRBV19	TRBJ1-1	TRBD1	TGTGCCAGTAGTGGAGTAGACAGGGGGAACACTGAAGCTTTCTTT	CASSGVDRGNTEAFF